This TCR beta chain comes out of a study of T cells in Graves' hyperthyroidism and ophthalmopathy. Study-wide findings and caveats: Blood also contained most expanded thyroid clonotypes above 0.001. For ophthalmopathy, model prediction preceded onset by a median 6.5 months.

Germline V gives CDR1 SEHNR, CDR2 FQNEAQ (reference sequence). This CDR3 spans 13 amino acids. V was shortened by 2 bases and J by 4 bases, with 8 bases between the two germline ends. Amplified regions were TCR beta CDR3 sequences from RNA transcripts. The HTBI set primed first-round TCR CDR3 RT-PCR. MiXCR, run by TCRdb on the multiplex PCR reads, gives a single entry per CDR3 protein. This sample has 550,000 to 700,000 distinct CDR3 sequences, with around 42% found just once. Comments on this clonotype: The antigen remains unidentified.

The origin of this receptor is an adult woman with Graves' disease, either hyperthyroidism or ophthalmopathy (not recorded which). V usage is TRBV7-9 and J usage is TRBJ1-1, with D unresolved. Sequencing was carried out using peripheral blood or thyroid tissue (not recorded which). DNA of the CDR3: TGTGCCAGCAGCTTATCTTCCCTCACTGAAGCTTTCTTT. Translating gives CASSLSSLTEAFF.